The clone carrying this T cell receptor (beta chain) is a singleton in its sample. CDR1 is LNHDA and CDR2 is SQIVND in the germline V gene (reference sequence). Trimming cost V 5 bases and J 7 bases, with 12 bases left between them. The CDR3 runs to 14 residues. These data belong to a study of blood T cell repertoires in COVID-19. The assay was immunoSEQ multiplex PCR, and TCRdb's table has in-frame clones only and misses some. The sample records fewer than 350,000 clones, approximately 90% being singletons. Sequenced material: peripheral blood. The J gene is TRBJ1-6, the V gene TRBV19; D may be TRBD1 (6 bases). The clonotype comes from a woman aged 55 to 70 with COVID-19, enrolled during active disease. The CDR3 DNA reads TGTGCCAGTAGTGATGACAGGACGAATTCACCCCTCCACTTT. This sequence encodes CASSDDRTNSPLHF. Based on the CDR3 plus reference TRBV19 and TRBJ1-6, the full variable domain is DGGITQSPKYLFRKEGQNVTLSCEQNLNHDAMYWYRQDPGQGLRLIYYSQIVNDFQKGDIAEGYSVSREKKESFPLTVTSAQKNPTAFYLCASSDDRTNSPLHFGNGTRLTVT.